This T cell receptor beta chain was captured in a study of CD4 T cells in relation to SARS-CoV-2 and coronaviruses. Study background: Negative control cultures got HIV-1 Nef peptides or no peptide.

CDR3 length: 14 residues. Unmatched junction bases numbered 3, after V lost 4 bases and J lost 2 bases. Per germline, CDR1 KGHSH and CDR2 LQKENI. This clone was counted a single time. The antigen is unknown. CD4+ T cells from unexposed donors were obtained before the COVID-19 pandemic (2011-2018). CD4+ T cells were isolated from the cells after about nine days of culture. Measured with immunoSEQ multiplex PCR; TCRdb has only the in-frame clones, and not every one. The repertoire has 20,000 to 25,000 clones, 74% of them found once; the top ten carry roughly an eighth. This sequence joins TRBV18 and TRBJ2-7; 9 positions agree with TRBD1. This clonotype was obtained from a human donor in good health. Sequencing input: CD4+ T cells from PBMCs, cultured in vitro. CDR3 protein: CASSRTGATYEQYF. In DNA form, the CDR3 reads TGTGCCAGCTCACGGACAGGGGCTACCTACGAGCAGTACTTC.